This TCR beta chain was sequenced for a study of prognosis after radiotherapy for stage I lung cancer. TCR beta CDR3 was amplified from genomic DNA by two-round multiplex PCR. For every TRBV and TRBJ gene, a specific primer was used in first-round PCR. TCRdb itself ran the multiplex PCR reads through MiXCR, one entry per CDR3 protein. This sample has tens of thousands of distinct CDR3 sequences, with 35% to 45% found just once. The CDR3 covers 16 residues. Trimming stripped 6 bases from V and 2 bases from J, with 17 bases between. The gene calls are TRBV12-3 or TRBV12-4 and TRBJ1-3; maybe TRBD1 (5 bases). Source: PBMCs, taken before or after stereotactic body radiation therapy (not recorded which). This TCR came from a donor over 45 with non-small cell lung cancer. DNA of the CDR3: TGTGCCAGCAGACCGCCAGGACCGGGGCCTGGAAACACCATATATTTT. It is translated as CASRPPGPGPGNTIYF.